These 14 T cell receptor beta chains were sequenced from one sample in a study of PD-L1 blockade in urothelial cancer. Generated by immunoSEQ multiplex PCR, the TCRdb table keeps only in-frame clones and is missing some. Of approximately 52,000 clones in the sample, 77% were seen once. Sample: PBMCs, taken around atezolizumab (anti-PD-L1) treatment. These receptors were taken from a man aged 65-85 years with urothelial cancer.

The chain has TRBV4-3 and TRBJ2-1, with 14 bases lining up with TRBD2. This CDR3 has 16 amino acids. V shed 3 bases and J 9 bases; nucleotides not matched to a gene: 7. Germline CDR1 and CDR2: LGHNA and YSLEER. The CDR3 reads CASSQGTSGRNTEQFF. The CDR3 coding sequence is TGCGCCAGCAGCCAGGGGACTAGCGGGAGAAACACTGAGCAGTTCTTC.

This clone was recorded at least ten times. V is TRBV5-4 and J is TRBJ1-2; 11 bases map to TRBD1. CDR1 is SGHNT, CDR2 YYREEE, per germline (reference sequence). The CDR3 totals 15 residues. J lost 4 bases, V lost 2 bases, and 4 bases had no gene match. As DNA, the CDR3 is TGTGCCAGCAGCTTAGGGACAGGGGGAGGCTATGGCTACACCTTC. Protein sequence: CASSLGTGGGYGYTF.

V gene TRBV28 combines with J gene TRBJ1-3; D remains ambiguous. Germline V gene sequence: CDR1 MDHEN, CDR2 SYDVKM. With 10 bases removed from V and 0 bases from J, the gap between germline ends came to 10 bases. The CDR3 runs to 13 residues. The CDR3 sequence is CATYLTSGNTIYF. CDR3 DNA: TGTGCCACCTACCTCACCTCTGGAAACACCATATATTTT.

This clone was detected only once. The genes are TRBV7-9 and TRBJ2-7; no clear D gene. Germline V gene data show CDR1 as SEHNR and CDR2 as FQNEAQ (reference sequence). With 1 base removed from V and 12 bases from J, the gap between germline ends came to 16 bases. CDR3 length equals 13 residues. Here the CDR3 DNA reads TGTGCCAGCAGCTTAGAACCTGCGGCTCGTCCGTACTTC. It yields the protein CASSLEPAARPYF.

This clone came up once. Other DNA sequences in this specimen translate into the identical CDR3. The V and J genes are TRBV11-3 and TRBJ2-3, with 7 nucleotides matching TRBD2. This CDR3 comprises 15 residues. Trimming took 5 bases from V and 0 from J; bases not matched to a gene: 5. CDR1 is SGHNT and CDR2 is YENEEA in the germline V gene. CDR3 sequence (DNA): TGTGCCAGCAGCCTGGGTAGCGGGAGCACAGATACGCAGTATTTT. Encoded protein: CASSLGSGSTDTQYF.

The CDR3 sequence is CASSLWTGSYEQYF. DNA for the CDR3: TGCGCCAGCAGCCTGTGGACAGGCTCCTACGAGCAGTACTTC. The chain uses TRBV5-1 and TRBJ2-7; TRBD1 matches at 7 bases. Germline assignment: CDR1 SGHRS and CDR2 YFSETQ. V gave up 4 bases and J gave up 0 bases; unmatched junction bases: 4. The CDR3 loop spans 14 amino acids.

This clone was seen more than once but under ten times. The V and J genes are TRBV27 and TRBJ1-3; 8 nucleotides align to TRBD1. Germline CDR1 and CDR2: MNHEY and SMNVEV (reference sequence). The CDR3 length is 16 residues. V shed 6 bases and J 4 bases; nucleotides not matched to a gene: 11. The CDR3 nucleotides are TGTGCCAGCAGCCGCGCCAGGGGGCTGGGGGGAAACACCATATATTTT. This codes for CASSRARGLGGNTIYF.

The CDR3: CASSSSGGAWEQYF. The CDR3 coding sequence is TGCGCCAGCAGCTCGAGCGGGGGGGCCTGGGAGCAGTACTTC. The chain is built from TRBV5-1 and TRBJ2-7; 10 bases line up with TRBD2. V dropped 3 bases and J dropped 7; count of bases not matched to a gene: 7. CDR3 size: 14 residues. Germline V CDR1 and CDR2: SGHRS, YFSETQ.

The chain couples TRBV28 to TRBJ2-7; D is perhaps TRBD1 (5 bases). CDR1 is MDHEN, CDR2 SYDVKM, per germline. This CDR3 spans 13 amino acids. With 3 bases removed from V and 2 bases from J, the gap between germline ends came to 8 bases. The CDR3 protein is CASSLGRAYEQYF. Here the CDR3 DNA reads TGTGCCAGCAGTTTGGGCAGGGCCTACGAGCAGTACTTC.

This clone was counted many times. This sequence joins TRBV11-3 and TRBJ2-2; tentatively, D is TRBD2 (6 bases). Trimming took off 1 base at V and 4 bases at J, with 7 bases between the two ends. Germline values: CDR1 SGHNT, CDR2 YENEEA. The CDR3 extends over 14 amino acids. The CDR3 nucleotides read TGTGCCAGCAGCTTAGGGGGAGGCACCGGGGAGCTGTTTTTT. It yields the protein CASSLGGGTGELFF.

The chain is built from TRBV11-3 and TRBJ2-5; D uncertain. Germline V gene lookup returns CDR1 SGHNT and CDR2 YENEEA. CDR3 length: 11 residues. Between the trimmed V and J ends, which lost 3 bases and 4 bases, there was a span of 3 bases. This CDR3 is CASSFRETQYF. The CDR3, as DNA: TGTGCCAGCAGCTTCAGAGAGACCCAGTACTTC.

This clone was counted once. The V call is TRBV9, the J call TRBJ2-2; D is uncertain. V lost 0 bases, J lost 8 bases, and 14 bases lay in between. CDR1 and CDR2 (germline): SGDLS, YYNGEE. This CDR3 has 15 amino acids. For the CDR3, the DNA is TGTGCCAGCAGCGTAGCTACGGCGGCTGGGGGGGAGCTGTTTTTT. It specifies CASSVATAAGGELFF.

The chain links TRBV7-9 to TRBJ2-1, with TRBD2 matching 14 bases. Unmatched junction bases numbered 11, after V lost 2 bases and J lost 8 bases. The CDR3 loop spans 18 amino acids. Germline V gives CDR1 SEHNR, CDR2 FQNEAQ (reference sequence). CDR3 nucleotides: TGTGCCAGCAGCTTACCCCTACGACTAGCGGGAGGGCAGCATGAGCAGTTCTTC. As protein: CASSLPLRLAGGQHEQFF.

The rearrangement uses TRBV18 and TRBJ2-3, with D possibly matching TRBD2 (6 bases). The germline V and J ends were trimmed by 6 bases and 6 bases, with 19 bases remaining between them. CDR1 and CDR2 (germline): KGHSH, LQKENI. The CDR3 loop spans 15 amino acids. The CDR3 loop is CASSTGGPGTDTQYF. The CDR3 nucleotides are TGTGCCAGCTCCACCGGGGGTCCCGGGACGGATACGCAGTATTTT. Using reference TRBV18 and TRBJ2-3 for the parts outside the CDR3, the full variable domain is NAGVMQNPRHLVRRRGQEARLRCSPMKGHSHVYWYRQLPEEGLKFMVYLQKENIIDESGMPKERFSAEFPKEGPSILRIQQVVRGDSAAYFCASSTGGPGTDTQYFGPGTRLTVL.